The next 16 T cell receptor beta chains were all read from a single sample in a study of post-analysis software for immune sequencing data. Whole-study results and caveats: The study found TRBV5-6, TRBV5-1 and TRBV20-1 among 5 or 6 TRBV segments more frequent in patients than controls.

Every TCR beta cDNA library bore unique molecular identifiers. TCRdb recomputed calls from the PCR reads with MiXCR, one row per CDR3 protein. The sample consists of about 400,000 distinct CDR3 sequences, roughly 35% of them appearing once. No antigens are known for them. The specimen sequenced was blood. These receptors came from a girl under 18 with multiple sclerosis.

This clonotype has a handful of counts. The rearrangement joins TRBV5-6 to TRBJ1-1; 7 bases fit TRBD1. Germline loops: CDR1 SGHDT, CDR2 YYEEEE. The CDR3 has 15 amino acids. Losses at the gene ends were 4 bases for V and 4 bases for J; bases not matched to a gene: 10. The CDR3 protein is CASSAIRDRATEAFF. The CDR3 DNA follows: TGTGCCAGCAGCGCAATCCGGGACAGAGCCACTGAAGCTTTCTTT.

The J gene is TRBJ2-5, the V gene TRBV20-1; 9 bases match TRBD2. V shed 3 bases and J 4 bases; nucleotides not matched to a gene: 6. The CDR3 contains 14 residues. Looked up from germline, CDR1 is DFQATT and CDR2 is SNEGSKA (reference sequence). The CDR3 coding sequence is TGCAGTGCTAGCGTAGCGGGGGCTCCAGAGACCCAGTACTTC. Translated: CSASVAGAPETQYF.

The chain links TRBV7-2 to TRBJ1-1; D possibly corresponds to TRBD1 (6 bases). The V gene lost 5 bases and the J gene lost 6 bases, with 16 bases spanning the gap. Germline V gene data show CDR1 as SGHTA and CDR2 as FQGNSA. The CDR3 runs to 14 residues. The CDR3 nucleotides are TGTGCCAGCAGCCCCAACGGGGGCGACCCTGAAGCTTTCTTT. Protein sequence: CASSPNGGDPEAFF.

Concerning this clonotype itself: The CDR3 ends on some other residue instead of the conserved phenylalanine or tryptophan, so this is likely a read error. The chain has TRBV20-1 and TRBJ2-1, with D uncertain. The germline CDR1 and CDR2 sequences are DFQATT and SNEGSKA (reference sequence). Trimming removed 1 base from V and 0 bases from J, with 16 bases in between. The CDR3 is made up of 17 amino acids. CDR3 protein: CSARGQAWSLSYNEQFV. CDR3 nucleotides: TGCAGTGCTAGAGGCCAGGCATGGAGTCTCTCCTACAATGAGCAGTTCGTC.

This clonotype was detected a few times. This rearrangement joins TRBV29-1 to TRBJ1-2; possibly TRBD1 for D (5 bases). The CDR3 spans 13 residues. Germline-derived CDR1 and CDR2 are SQVTM and ANQGSEA. The V gene lost 7 bases and the J gene lost 0 bases, with 12 bases spanning the gap. This CDR3 is CSASGGTNYGYTF. The CDR3, as DNA: TGCAGCGCCTCGGGGGGGACTAACTATGGCTACACCTTC.

This clonotype appeared a few times. The chain links TRBV6-2 or TRBV6-3 to TRBJ2-1; D gene uncertain. From germline, CDR1 is MNHEY and CDR2 SVGEGT. The CDR3 has 12 amino acids. The V end lost 6 bases, the J end lost 2 bases, and 5 bases lay between the germline ends. As DNA, the CDR3 is TGTGCCAGCAGACCCGCCTACAATGAGCAGTTCTTC. Translation: CASRPAYNEQFF.

V usage is TRBV4-2 and J usage is TRBJ2-3, with 8 bases matching TRBD1. The CDR3 has 16 residues. Germline CDR1 reads LGHNA; CDR2 reads YNFKEQ. J lost 8 bases, V lost 0 bases, and 10 bases had no gene match. The CDR3, as DNA: TGTGCCAGCAGCCAAGAGGCCGACAGGGGATTGCGTACGCAGTATTTT. It specifies CASSQEADRGLRTQYF.

This clonotype was counted between two and nine times. This chain links TRBV6-5 with TRBJ1-1; D ambiguous. V was cut by 5 bases and J by 9 bases, with 19 bases left in between. CDR3 length: 14 amino acids. Germline loops: CDR1 MNHEY, CDR2 SVGAGI. CDR3 residues: CASSRSVMARQAFF. The CDR3 bases are TGTGCCAGCAGTCGATCGGTTATGGCTCGACAAGCTTTCTTT.

The V gene is TRBV7-2, the J gene TRBJ1-1; D perhaps matches TRBD1 (5 bases). The CDR3 is 12 amino acids. Germline V gives CDR1 SGHTA, CDR2 FQGNSA. The V end lost 5 bases, the J end lost 3 bases, and 7 bases lay between the germline ends. CDR3 in amino acids: CASSRGDTEAFF. The CDR3 nucleotides read TGTGCCAGCAGCCGGGGGGACACTGAAGCTTTCTTT.

This clonotype has only a few counts. The CDR3 DNA follows: TGTGCCAGCAGCTTCGCGGCCAGCAACTATGGCTACACCTTC. It specifies CASSFAASNYGYTF. The gene calls are TRBV7-9 and TRBJ1-2; D ambiguous. Germline V lookup: CDR1 SEHNR, CDR2 FQNEAQ (reference sequence). The CDR3 has 14 residues. V shed 3 bases and J shed 2 bases, with 10 bases lying between them.

This CDR3 reads CASSRLSGTYEQYF. The CDR3 DNA is TGTGCCAGCAGCCGGCTCTCGGGAACCTACGAGCAGTACTTC. The chain carries TRBV14 and TRBJ2-7; TRBD2 is a possible D gene (5 bases). Germline V gene sequence: CDR1 SGHDN, CDR2 FVKESK. Deletions cut 4 bases from V and 2 bases from J, with 12 bases between. The CDR3 has 14 residues.

The chain recombines TRBV4-2 with TRBJ2-3, with TRBD2 matching over 9 bases. From germline, CDR1 is LGHNA and CDR2 YNFKEQ. The CDR3 is 15 amino acids. V shed 1 base, J shed 1 base, and the junction held 0 bases outside the gene matches. The CDR3 region has the DNA TGTGCCAGCAGCCAAGTAGCGGGAGGCACAGATACGCAGTATTTT. Protein sequence: CASSQVAGGTDTQYF.

This clonotype occurred a few times. The chain carries TRBV11-1 and TRBJ2-3; 7 positions agree with TRBD1. Germline assignment: CDR1 SGHAT and CDR2 FQDESV (reference sequence). V lost 7 bases to trimming and J lost 1 base; unmatched junction nucleotides: 2. This CDR3 spans 13 amino acids. CDR3 bases: TGTGCCAGCAACGGACAGGGCACAGATACGCAGTATTTT. Residues: CASNGQGTDTQYF.

This clonotype was counted a few times. The chain links TRBV6-5 to TRBJ2-3; D is perhaps TRBD1 or TRBD2 (5 bases each). This CDR3 region has 16 residues. CDR1 and CDR2 from the germline V gene are MNHEY and SVGAGI. The V end was cut by 6 bases, the J end by 6 bases, with 22 bases between. CDR3 sequence: CASSPGFDGATDTQYF. Here the CDR3 DNA reads TGTGCCAGCAGCCCTGGTTTTGACGGGGCCACGGATACGCAGTATTTT.

A few counts support this clonotype. The rearrangement joins TRBV10-3 to TRBJ2-3, with 8 bases identical to TRBD1. The V and J ends lost 6 bases and 1 base, in that order; junction bases with no gene match: 6. Germline CDR1 ENHRY, CDR2 SYGVKD. The CDR3 totals 15 residues. CDR3 bases: TGTGCCATCAGGAATCAGGGGGCCGGCACAGATACGCAGTATTTT. It codes for CAIRNQGAGTDTQYF.

This clonotype showed up just once. The chain recombines TRBV6-6 with TRBJ2-3, with D possibly TRBD1 on 7 matching bases. V gave up 1 base and J gave up 2 bases, with 13 bases separating them. CDR1 and CDR2 (germline): MNHNY, SVGAGI (reference sequence). The CDR3 runs 16 residues. CDR3 bases: TGTGCCAGCAGTTACTACCAGGGGGGTAACACAGATACGCAGTATTTT. As protein: CASSYYQGGNTDTQYF.